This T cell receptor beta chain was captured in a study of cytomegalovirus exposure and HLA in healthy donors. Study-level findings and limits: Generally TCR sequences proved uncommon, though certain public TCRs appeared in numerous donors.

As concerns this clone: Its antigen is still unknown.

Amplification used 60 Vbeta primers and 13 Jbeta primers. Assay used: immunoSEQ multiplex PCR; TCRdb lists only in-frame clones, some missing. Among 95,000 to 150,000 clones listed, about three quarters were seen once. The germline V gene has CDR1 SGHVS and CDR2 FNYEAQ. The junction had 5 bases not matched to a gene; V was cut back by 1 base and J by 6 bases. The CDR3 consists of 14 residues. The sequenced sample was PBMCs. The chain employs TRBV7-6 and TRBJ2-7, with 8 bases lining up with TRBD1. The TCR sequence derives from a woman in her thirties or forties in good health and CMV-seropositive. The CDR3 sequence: CASSLEGQGREQYF. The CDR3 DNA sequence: TGTGCCAGCAGCTTAGAAGGACAGGGCCGCGAGCAGTACTTC.